This T cell receptor beta chain was found in a study of early T cells in non-severe SARS-CoV-2 infection. Study-wide context: It was bulk RNA from unsorted whole blood that was sequenced, and the chains were unpaired. Study observations and caveats: Using VDJdb, the matching emphasized anti-spike CD8 responses while missing private and CD4 specificities.

Germline V lookup: CDR1 SNHLY, CDR2 FYNNEI. The CDR3 is made up of 15 amino acids. Trimming stripped 0 bases from V and 4 bases from J, with 12 bases between. This clonotype was detected many times. Its antigen is as yet unknown. Molecules of cDNA were individually given unique molecular identifiers that were attached to them. TCRdb ran MiXCR on the 5' RACE reads and lists one entry per CDR3 protein. The profile shows roughly 18,000 distinct CDR3 sequences, 4.5% to 6.5% of them singletons. Material: whole blood. This rearrangement joins TRBV2 to TRBJ1-1; no reliable D call. The receptor was isolated from an adult who was a healthcare worker with PCR-confirmed SARS-CoV-2 infection or an uninfected control (not recorded which). The CDR3 region has the DNA TGTGCCAGCAGTGAAGCGGGTTTGGAGGGCACTGAAGCTTTCTTT. This codes for CASSEAGLEGTEAFF.